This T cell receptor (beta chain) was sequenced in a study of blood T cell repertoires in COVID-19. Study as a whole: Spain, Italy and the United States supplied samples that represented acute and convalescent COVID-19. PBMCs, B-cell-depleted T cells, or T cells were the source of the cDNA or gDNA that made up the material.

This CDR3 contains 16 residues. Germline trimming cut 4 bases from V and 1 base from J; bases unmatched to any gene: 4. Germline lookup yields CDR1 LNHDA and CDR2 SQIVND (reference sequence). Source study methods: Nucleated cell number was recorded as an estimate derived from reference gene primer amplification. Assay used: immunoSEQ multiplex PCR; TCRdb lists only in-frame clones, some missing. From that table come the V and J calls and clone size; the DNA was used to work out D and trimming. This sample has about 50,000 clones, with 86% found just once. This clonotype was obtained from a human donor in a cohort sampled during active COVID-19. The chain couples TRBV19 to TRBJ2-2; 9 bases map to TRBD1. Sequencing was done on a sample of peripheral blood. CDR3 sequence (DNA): TGTGCCAGTAGTAGTCCGGGACAGGGGAACACCGGGGAGCTGTTTTTT. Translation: CASSSPGQGNTGELFF.